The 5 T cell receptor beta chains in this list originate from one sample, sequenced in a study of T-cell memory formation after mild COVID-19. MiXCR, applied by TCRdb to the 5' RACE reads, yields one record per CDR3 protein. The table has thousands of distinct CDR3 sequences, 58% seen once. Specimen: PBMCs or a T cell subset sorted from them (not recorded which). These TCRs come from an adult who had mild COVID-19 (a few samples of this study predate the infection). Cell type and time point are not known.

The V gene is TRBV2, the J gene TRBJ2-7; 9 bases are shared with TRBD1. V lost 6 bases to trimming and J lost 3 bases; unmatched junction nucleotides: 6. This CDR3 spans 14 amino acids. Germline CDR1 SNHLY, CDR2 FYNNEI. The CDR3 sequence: CASSDRDRDYEQYF. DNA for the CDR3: TGTGCCAGCAGCGACCGGGACAGGGACTACGAGCAGTACTTC.

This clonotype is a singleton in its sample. The CDR3 sequence is CASSFKAGVIYEQYV. CDR3 nucleotide sequence: TGTGCCAGCAGCTTCAAAGCGGGAGTTATCTACGAGCAGTACGTC. This chain connects TRBV11-1 to TRBJ2-7; TRBD2 aligns across 8 bases. J lost 3 bases, V lost 3 bases, and 7 bases had no gene match. The CDR3 runs 15 residues. The germline V gene has CDR1 SGHAT and CDR2 FQDESV (reference sequence).

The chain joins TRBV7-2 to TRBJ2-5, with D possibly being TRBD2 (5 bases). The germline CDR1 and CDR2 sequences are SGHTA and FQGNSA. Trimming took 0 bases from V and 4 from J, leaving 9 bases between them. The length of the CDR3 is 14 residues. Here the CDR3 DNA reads TGTGCCAGCAGCTTAGCTCTGGGGAGAGAGACCCAGTACTTC. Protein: CASSLALGRETQYF.

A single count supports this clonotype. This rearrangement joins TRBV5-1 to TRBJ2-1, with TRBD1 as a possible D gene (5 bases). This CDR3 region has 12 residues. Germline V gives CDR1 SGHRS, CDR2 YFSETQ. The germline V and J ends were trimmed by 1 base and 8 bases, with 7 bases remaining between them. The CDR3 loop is CASSLIRDEQFF. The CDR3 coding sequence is TGCGCCAGCAGCTTGATCAGGGATGAGCAGTTCTTC.

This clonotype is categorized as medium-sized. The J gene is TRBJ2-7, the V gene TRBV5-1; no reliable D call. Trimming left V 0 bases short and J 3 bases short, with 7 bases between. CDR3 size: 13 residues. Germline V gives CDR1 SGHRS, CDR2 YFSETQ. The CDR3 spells CASSLDLSYEQYF. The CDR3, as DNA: TGCGCCAGCAGCTTGGACTTAAGCTACGAGCAGTACTTC.